The 22 T cell receptor beta chains given below trace back to one sample, sequenced in a study of blood T cell repertoires in COVID-19. Produced via immunoSEQ multiplex PCR; TCRdb's table is partial and in-frame only. The sample lists tens of thousands of clones; around 84% were seen once. Sequencing was carried out using peripheral blood. These receptors were obtained from a man older than 75 with acute or convalescent COVID-19.

The chain combines TRBV7-9 with TRBJ2-7; TRBD2 aligns across 8 bases. The CDR3 has 16 amino acids. Per germline, CDR1 SEHNR and CDR2 FQNEAQ (reference sequence). V gave up 5 bases and J gave up 3 bases; unmatched junction bases: 12. The CDR3 DNA reads TGTGCCAGCAGCCCCGGGCCCGGGCTAGCGGGCTACGAGCAGTACTTC. It specifies CASSPGPGLAGYEQYF.

The table lists this clone with a few counts. The rearrangement uses TRBV6-2 or TRBV6-3 and TRBJ2-1, with a weak D call TRBD2 (6 bases). The germline V gene has CDR1 MNHEY and CDR2 SVGEGT. V was pared by 5 bases and J by 2 bases, with 13 bases between. This CDR3 spans 15 amino acids. The CDR3 DNA sequence: TGTGCCAGCAGTCAATCCGGGAGAACCTACAATGAGCAGTTCTTC. This codes for CASSQSGRTYNEQFF.

J is TRBJ2-7 and V is TRBV5-1; the D gene is possibly TRBD2 (6 bases). This CDR3 is built from 19 residues. Per the germline V gene, CDR1 is SGHRS and CDR2 is YFSETQ. Trimming removed 0 bases from V and 6 bases from J, with 28 bases in between. As DNA, the CDR3 is TGCGCCAGCAGCTTGGGGTTGTCTAGGCCGGGAGAGAAGGGCAGCGAGCAGTACTTC. Translated, it gives CASSLGLSRPGEKGSEQYF.

This clone showed up just a few times. The chain combines TRBV10-3 with TRBJ2-7; tentatively, D is TRBD2 (5 bases). CDR1 is ENHRY and CDR2 is SYGVKD in the germline V gene. The CDR3 spans 14 residues. Trimming stripped 3 bases from V and 2 bases from J, with 11 bases between. CDR3 DNA: TGTGCCATCAGTGACGGCGGGCCCACCTACGAGCAGTACTTC. The encoded protein is CAISDGGPTYEQYF.

The chain employs TRBV13 and TRBJ2-1; 8 bases are a match to TRBD1. The CDR3 is 15 residues long. V gave up 2 bases and J gave up 5 bases; unmatched junction bases: 5. Germline values: CDR1 PRHDT, CDR2 FYEKMQ (reference sequence). CDR3 sequence (DNA): TGTGCCAGCAGCTTACTCGGGACAGGAGACAATGAGCAGTTCTTC. This translates into CASSLLGTGDNEQFF.

The CDR3 region has the DNA TGTGCCAGCAGTTACAGGGTAACGAATGAAAAACTGTTTTTT. This codes for CASSYRVTNEKLFF. The chain links TRBV7-9 to TRBJ1-4, with a possible D match to TRBD1 (6 bases). Germline assignment: CDR1 SEHNR and CDR2 FQNEAQ (reference sequence). V lost 6 bases to trimming and J lost 5 bases, with 13 bases between them. The CDR3 runs to 14 residues.

V gene TRBV5-1 combines with J gene TRBJ1-6; perhaps TRBD1 as D (6 bases). Per the germline V gene, CDR1 is SGHRS and CDR2 is YFSETQ. The CDR3 totals 16 residues. The V and J ends lost 3 bases and 5 bases respectively, with 15 bases between them. CDR3 residues: CASSWTARGNNSPLHF. The CDR3 nucleotides read TGCGCCAGCAGCTGGACAGCGAGAGGAAATAATTCACCCCTCCACTTT. Filled out from reference TRBV5-1 and TRBJ1-6, the complete variable domain reads KAGVTQTPRYLIKTRGQQVTLSCSPISGHRSVSWYQQTPGQGLQFLFEYFSETQRNKGNFPGRFSGRQFSNSRSEMNVSTLELGDSALYLCASSWTARGNNSPLHFGNGTRLTVT.

Details on this clone: Compared with germline, one end of the junction differs, possibly owing to a read error. This rearrangement joins TRBV5-4 to TRBJ2-1, with a tentative D call TRBD2 (6 bases). Looked up from germline, CDR1 is SGHNT and CDR2 is YYREEE (reference sequence). This CDR3 comprises 13 residues. The CDR3 loop reads CASSFTSYDEQFF. Written as DNA, the CDR3 is TGTGCCAGCAGCTTCACTAGCTACGATGAGCAGTTCTTC.

The chain recombines TRBV7-9 with TRBJ2-7, with a weak D call TRBD2 (5 bases). Germline lookup yields CDR1 SEHNR and CDR2 FQNEAQ (reference sequence). The CDR3 is 11 residues long. Deletions cut 5 bases from V and 5 bases from J, with 7 bases between. The CDR3, as DNA: TGTGCCAGCAGCGCGCGGGACGAGCAGTACTTC. Its protein is CASSARDEQYF.

This rearrangement joins TRBV11-3 to TRBJ2-5, with 9 bases aligning to TRBD1. The CDR3 totals 17 residues. V gave up 5 bases and J gave up 0 bases; unmatched junction bases: 10. Germline V gene sequence: CDR1 SGHNT, CDR2 YENEEA. The CDR3 is CASSQGGGQGNQETQYF. In nucleotides, the CDR3 is TGTGCCAGCAGCCAGGGGGGAGGACAGGGGAACCAAGAGACCCAGTACTTC.

The chain recombines TRBV28 with TRBJ2-7; perhaps TRBD1 as D (5 bases). This CDR3 has 14 amino acids. The germline CDR1 and CDR2 sequences are MDHEN and SYDVKM. V lost 5 bases to trimming and J lost 2 bases, with 13 bases between them. Here the CDR3 reads CASSPPGSTYEQYF. The CDR3, as DNA: TGTGCCAGCAGTCCCCCAGGGTCTACCTACGAGCAGTACTTC.

The V gene is TRBV11-1, the J gene TRBJ2-3, with 9 bases fitting TRBD1. The CDR3 length is 15 residues. CDR1 is SGHAT, CDR2 FQDESV, per germline (reference sequence). V was clipped by 5 bases and J by 1 base; unmatched bases: 4. The chain's CDR3 is CASSLYRGRTDTQYF. In DNA, the CDR3 is TGTGCCAGCAGCCTCTACAGGGGGCGCACAGATACGCAGTATTTT.

The chain carries TRBV7-3 and TRBJ2-6; a possible D gene is TRBD2 (5 bases). CDR1 and CDR2 (germline): SGHTA, FQGTGA. This CDR3 has 15 residues. The germline V and J ends were trimmed by 2 bases and 2 bases, with 7 bases remaining between them. CDR3 nucleotides: TGTGCCAGCAGCTTACGGAGGACTGGGGCCAACGTCCTGACTTTC. Amino acids: CASSLRRTGANVLTF.

On this clone: The sample contains more than one DNA sequence encoding this CDR3. The CDR3 here is CASSGPRAYEQYF. The CDR3 region has the DNA TGTGCCAGTAGTGGACCCAGGGCCTACGAGCAGTACTTC. V usage is TRBV12-3 or TRBV12-4 and J usage is TRBJ2-7; tentatively, D is TRBD1 (5 bases). This CDR3 spans 13 amino acids. Deletions cut 9 bases from V and 2 bases from J, with 14 bases between.

The chain recombines TRBV3-1 (or the pseudogene TRBV3-2) with TRBJ1-1, with D possibly TRBD1 on 5 matching bases. V shed 2 bases and J shed 4 bases, with 8 bases lying between them. The CDR3 spans 13 residues. Germline loops: CDR1 LGHDT, CDR2 YNNKEL (reference sequence). CDR3 in DNA: TGTGCCAGCAGCCAAACAGGAATCACTGAAGCTTTCTTT. Protein sequence: CASSQTGITEAFF.

The CDR3 nucleotides read TGTGCCAGCAGCCCCCGACAGGGACCGGCCAAAAACATTCAGTACTTC. Translation gives CASSPRQGPAKNIQYF. V and J are TRBV5-4 and TRBJ2-4; 7 nucleotides agree with TRBD1. The germline V gene encodes CDR1 SGHNT and CDR2 YYREEE (reference sequence). This CDR3 region has 16 residues. Germline trimming cut 4 bases from V and 1 base from J; bases unmatched to any gene: 8.

The chain is built from TRBV24-1 and TRBJ2-4; D not resolved. This CDR3 comprises 15 residues. With 1 base removed from V and 0 bases from J, the gap between germline ends came to 6 bases. Germline V gives CDR1 KGHDR, CDR2 SFDVKD. CDR3 nucleotides: TGTGCCACCAGTGATTTAACGGTAGCCAAAAACATTCAGTACTTC. It encodes CATSDLTVAKNIQYF.

The gene calls are TRBV4-2 and TRBJ1-4; D uncertain. The germline V and J ends were trimmed by 4 bases and 8 bases, with 8 bases remaining between them. This CDR3 contains 12 residues. Per the germline V gene, CDR1 is LGHNA and CDR2 is YNFKEQ. The CDR3 reads CASSPGGEKLFF. In DNA form, the CDR3 reads TGTGCCAGCAGCCCCGGCGGGGAAAAACTGTTTTTT.

V and J are TRBV19 and TRBJ2-2; D uncertain. The CDR3 covers 15 residues. Per germline, CDR1 LNHDA and CDR2 SQIVND (reference sequence). V gave up 5 bases and J gave up 1 base, with 11 bases separating them. CDR3 sequence: CASSVQVGNTGELFF. The DNA for the CDR3 is TGTGCCAGTAGTGTTCAGGTGGGGAACACCGGGGAGCTGTTTTTT. Variable domain in full (rest from reference TRBV19 and TRBJ2-2): DGGITQSPKYLFRKEGQNVTLSCEQNLNHDAMYWYRQDPGQGLRLIYYSQIVNDFQKGDIAEGYSVSREKKESFPLTVTSAQKNPTAFYLCASSVQVGNTGELFFGEGSRLTVL.

V gene TRBV14 combines with J gene TRBJ1-1; 7 bases agree with TRBD1. Per the germline V gene, CDR1 is SGHDN and CDR2 is FVKESK. There are 15 residues in the CDR3. V lost 2 bases to trimming and J lost 0 bases; unmatched junction nucleotides: 3. The CDR3 DNA follows: TGTGCCAGCAGCCAACTTGGGACAGTGAACACTGAAGCTTTCTTT. It codes for CASSQLGTVNTEAFF.

The rearrangement uses TRBV29-1 and TRBJ1-1; perhaps TRBD1 as D (6 bases). Trimming pared 6 bases from V and 4 bases from J, leaving 15 bases between. CDR3 length equals 13 residues. CDR1 SQVTM and CDR2 ANQGSEA come from the germline V gene. CDR3 in DNA: TGCAGCGTGCTACAGGGATTCGGCACTGAAGCTTTCTTT. This gives the protein CSVLQGFGTEAFF.

The chain combines TRBV10-2 with TRBJ2-3; TRBD1 is a possible D gene (6 bases). V was clipped by 3 bases and J by 2 bases, with 12 bases between them. From germline, CDR1 is WSHSY and CDR2 SAAADI. The CDR3 length is 15 residues. The CDR3 DNA reads TGCGCCAGCAGTGATAGGGGGAGTTACACAGATACGCAGTATTTT. As protein: CASSDRGSYTDTQYF.